This T cell receptor (beta chain) was identified in a study of Ad26.COV2.S vaccination and SARS-CoV-2 variants. Findings and caveats of the study: Reported post-vaccination CD8+ and CD4+ T cell responses to spike showed substantial breadth. Similar non-spike TCR breadth was seen in vaccine and placebo recipients.

A remark on this clone: The antigen is not known.

The repertoire was sequenced with immunoSEQ multiplex PCR; TCRdb's copy has only in-frame clones and lacks some. The profile shows 400,000 to 450,000 clones, 90% of them singletons. Germline CDR1 is SQVTM and CDR2 is ANQGSEA. This CDR3 spans 14 amino acids. Unmatched junction bases numbered 7, after V lost 8 bases and J lost 2 bases. The treatment here: 15 to 20 received Ad26.COV2.S at low or high dose, single or two shots; 5 received placebo; per-sample allocation not given. The samples date from day 63 after the first vaccine or placebo injection. The sample came from a Boston adult aged 18-55 years. Built on an Ad26 vector, the vaccine expressed Wuhan-strain SARS-CoV-2 spike.

The rearrangement joins TRBV29-1 to TRBJ2-7; 12 bases are a match to TRBD2. This sequence originates from a person aged 18-65 years who received the Ad26.COV2.S COVID-19 vaccine or a placebo. The specimen was peripheral blood, collected in a trial of Ad26.COV2.S vaccine versus placebo. The CDR3 sequence: CSTRTSGTPYEQYF. The CDR3 nucleotides read TGCAGCACCCGGACTAGCGGGACCCCCTACGAGCAGTACTTC.